This TCR beta chain derives from a study of blood T cell repertoires in COVID-19. Study in general: The origin of the acute and convalescent COVID-19 samples was the United States, Italy and Spain.

The CDR3 loop spans 15 amino acids. Germline CDR1 is SNHLY and CDR2 is FYNNEI. The V and J ends lost 5 bases and 8 bases, in that order; junction bases with no gene match: 7. Study processing details: Counts of nucleated cells, estimated from reference gene primer amplification, were obtained. Only in-frame clones appear in the TCRdb table, and some are missing; sequencing was by immunoSEQ multiplex PCR. The V and J calls and clone size were taken over from that table, and D and trimming were inferred from the DNA. The sample has more than 65,000 clones, about nine tenths seen once. This receptor was identified in a man in his forties or fifties with acute or convalescent COVID-19. The chain employs TRBV2 and TRBJ1-6; TRBD1 agrees at 9 bases. Sequencing used peripheral blood. The CDR3 sequence: CASSYRGQLYSPLHF. CDR3 coding DNA: TGTGCCAGCAGTTACAGGGGGCAGTTGTATTCACCCCTCCACTTT.